This TCR beta chain came from a study of blood T cell repertoires in COVID-19. Study at large: Sites in the United States, Italy and Spain provided acute and convalescent COVID-19 samples. Sample material is recorded as cDNA or gDNA derived from T cells, B-cell-depleted T cells, or PBMCs.

Trimming removed 1 base from V and 3 bases from J; junction bases left unmatched: 7. CDR3 length equals 16 residues. CDR1 and CDR2 from the germline V gene are SGHAT and FQNNGV. Authors' analysis steps: Amplifying reference gene primers gave estimates of nucleated cell counts. TCRdb's table, derived via immunoSEQ multiplex PCR, lists solely in-frame clones and lacks some. The DNA gave D and trimming, while V, J and clone size come from that table. The table includes just over 75,000 clones, less than 90% detected once. This sequence originates from a man between 60 and 70 years old with active or convalescent COVID-19. Source material: peripheral blood. This chain links TRBV11-2 with TRBJ1-1; 8 bases are shared with TRBD1. This CDR3 reads CASSLGAGGMYTEAFF. The CDR3, as DNA: TGTGCCAGCAGCTTAGGCGCAGGGGGCATGTACACTGAAGCTTTCTTT.